These T cell receptor beta chains were read from a single sample in a study of blood T cell repertoires in COVID-19. Produced via immunoSEQ multiplex PCR; TCRdb's table is partial and in-frame only. The sample holds some 250,000 clones, about 80% seen once. The sample consisted of PBMCs or T cells enriched from blood (not recorded which). These receptors came from a man between 35 and 55 years old who had recovered from COVID-19. Both conserved end residues are part of each CDR3. D genes are given only for firm matches. Rows may omit the clone size; those that give it use once, few, many or a size class.

clone size	V gene	CDR3 length	J gene	D gene	CDR3 DNA	CDR3 protein
NA	TRBV11-2	12	TRBJ2-7	NA	TGTGCCAGCAGCGCCCGCGAGGGAGAGCAGTACTTC	CASSAREGEQYF
NA	TRBV5-5	13	TRBJ2-7	NA	TGTGCCAGCAGCTTGGGCCCAGGGGACGAGCAGTACTTC	CASSLGPGDEQYF
NA	TRBV5-1	14	TRBJ2-7	NA	TGCGCCAGCAGCTTGCGAGGGGGGGTCTACGAGCAGTACTTC	CASSLRGGVYEQYF
NA	TRBV5-4	15	TRBJ1-3	NA	TGTGCCAGCAGCTTGAGGGGGGGGTTCGGAAACACCATATATTTT	CASSLRGGFGNTIYF
NA	TRBV20-1	10	TRBJ2-3	NA	TGCAGTGCCCACACAGATACGCAGTATTTT	CSAHTDTQYF
NA	TRBV6-5	11	TRBJ2-2	NA	TGTGCCAGCACGGGGTCCGGGGAGCTGTTTTTT	CASTGSGELFF
NA	TRBV10-3	14	TRBJ2-3	TRBD2	TGTGCCATCTCGGGGGGGCTGGGCACAGATACGCAGTATTTT	CAISGGLGTDTQYF
few	TRBV7-2	12	TRBJ1-1	NA	TGTGCCAGCAGCTCAACAGGGAGTGAAGCTTTCTTT	CASSSTGSEAFF
once	TRBV7-8	16	TRBJ1-6	TRBD1	TGTGCCAGCAGCGGGACAGTTACGACCTATAATTCACCCCTCCACTTT	CASSGTVTTYNSPLHF
NA	TRBV10-3	15	TRBJ1-2	NA	TGTGCCATCAGTGAAAACAGGGCAACTAACTATGGCTACACCTTC	CAISENRATNYGYTF
few	TRBV28	13	TRBJ1-2	NA	TGTGCCAGCAGTTTAGGGGCCGACTATGGCTACACCTTC	CASSLGADYGYTF
NA	TRBV6-5	15	TRBJ2-7	TRBD2	TGTGCCAGCAGTAAGGGACTAGCGGGAGGGGGTGAGCAGTACTTC	CASSKGLAGGGEQYF
NA	TRBV15	15	TRBJ2-7	NA	TGTGCCACCAGCAGAGATTGGGGCAGCTCCTACGAGCAGTACTTC	CATSRDWGSSYEQYF
NA	TRBV28	15	TRBJ1-5	TRBD1	TGTGCCAGCAGCCTAGACAGGGAGGAAGGTCAGCCCCAGCATTTT	CASSLDREEGQPQHF
NA	TRBV28	12	TRBJ2-7	TRBD2	TGTGCCAGCAGCTTACTCCAGCGGGAGCTGTACTTC	CASSLLQRELYF
NA	TRBV5-5	13	TRBJ2-7	TRBD1	TGTGCCAGCAGCGTACAGGGGGCATACGAGCAGTACTTC	CASSVQGAYEQYF
NA	TRBV7-3	13	TRBJ2-5	NA	TGTGCCAGCAGTTTATCAGGATCGGAGACCCAGTACTTC	CASSLSGSETQYF
NA	TRBV24-1	15	TRBJ2-5	NA	TGTGCCACCAGTGATCCCGGCGAGGGTGCGGAGACCCAGTACTTC	CATSDPGEGAETQYF
NA	TRBV27	15	TRBJ2-5	NA	TGTGCCAGCAGTACCGTTTTGGACAGACAAGAGACCCAGTACTTC	CASSTVLDRQETQYF
NA	TRBV15	14	TRBJ1-2	NA	TGTGCCACCAGCAGAGATTCCGGCAGGCGCGGCTACACCTTC	CATSRDSGRRGYTF
NA	TRBV18	16	TRBJ1-1	NA	TGTGCCAGCTCACCACCCCCGCAAGGGGTAGGTCTTGAAGCTTTCTTT	CASSPPPQGVGLEAFF
NA	TRBV28	14	TRBJ2-5	TRBD1	TGTGCCAGCAGTCCGCCCCAGGGGGCGCGGACCCAGTACTTC	CASSPPQGARTQYF
NA	TRBV28	13	TRBJ2-3	TRBD2	TGTGCCAGCAGTTTTAGCGGGAGGGCGACGGAGTATTTT	CASSFSGRATEYF
once	TRBV28	13	TRBJ1-1	NA	TGTGCCAGCAGTAGGGGTCGGGACACTGAAGCTTTCTTT	CASSRGRDTEAFF
NA	TRBV3-1/TRBV3-2	14	TRBJ1-1	NA	TGTGCCAGCAGCCCCAGGGCCGGCGGTACTGAAGCTTTCTTT	CASSPRAGGTEAFF
NA	TRBV14	17	TRBJ1-6	TRBD1	TGTGCCAGCAGCCAAGTTGTCTGGACAGGGTACAATTCACCCCTCCACTTT	CASSQVVWTGYNSPLHF
NA	TRBV27	14	TRBJ2-7	TRBD1	TGTGCCAGCAGTTTTCATGACAGGGGAGTTAAGCAGTACTTC	CASSFHDRGVKQYF
NA	TRBV5-1	16	TRBJ2-3	NA	TGCGCCAGCAGCTTGGGGGGCAGGGGAATGACAGATACGCAGTATTTT	CASSLGGRGMTDTQYF
few	TRBV30	13	TRBJ1-2	NA	TGTGCCTGGAGTGTGTGGTCGGACTATGGCTACACCTTC	CAWSVWSDYGYTF
NA	TRBV7-9	13	TRBJ2-7	TRBD2	TGTGCCAGCAGGACGGGAGGTAACTACGAGCAGTACTTC	CASRTGGNYEQYF
once	TRBV27	16	TRBJ2-1	TRBD2	TGTGCCAGCAGTTTAATTCCTAGCGGGGGTTTGAATGAGCAGTTCTTC	CASSLIPSGGLNEQFF
NA	TRBV19	17	TRBJ2-2	TRBD2	TGTGCCAGTATTGGCGGGAGCCCCACCTTGAACACCGGGGAGCTGTTTTTT	CASIGGSPTLNTGELFF
NA	TRBV29-1	12	TRBJ1-3	NA	TGCAGCGTTGTGGGCCGGGGAAACACCATATATTTT	CSVVGRGNTIYF
NA	TRBV7-2	17	TRBJ1-4	NA	TGTGCCAGCAGCCTAAGGCCGTCCGGATCCGGCGGTGAAAAACTGTTTTTT	CASSLRPSGSGGEKLFF
NA	TRBV10-3	14	TRBJ2-5	TRBD1	TGTGCCACCAGAAAGGACAGGGAGCAAGAGACCCAGTACTTC	CATRKDREQETQYF
few	TRBV4-3	16	TRBJ1-6	TRBD1	TGCGCCAGCAGCCAAGGAGGGGGACAGCATAATTCACCCCTCCACTTT	CASSQGGGQHNSPLHF
NA	TRBV7-2	16	TRBJ2-7	NA	TGTGCCAGCAGCTTTCAAACAGGAGTAAGCTCCTACGAGCAGTACTTC	CASSFQTGVSSYEQYF
NA	TRBV7-2	14	TRBJ1-2	TRBD1	TGTGCCAGCAGCTTATGGACAGGCAACTATGGCTACACCTTC	CASSLWTGNYGYTF
NA	TRBV5-1	19	TRBJ1-1	TRBD1	TGCGCCAGCAGCTTAGGTCTCGGGAGCACAGGGGCTACGGACACTGAAGCTTTCTTT	CASSLGLGSTGATDTEAFF
few	TRBV6-2/TRBV6-3	18	TRBJ2-7	TRBD2	TGTGCCAGCAGTTACGCTTTGAGCGGACTAGCGGATCCCCACGAGCAGTACTTC	CASSYALSGLADPHEQYF
NA	TRBV18	14	TRBJ1-1	NA	TGTGCCAGCTCACCGAGAGAGCGTGTAACTGAAGCTTTCTTT	CASSPRERVTEAFF
NA	TRBV4-3	13	TRBJ1-2	NA	TGCGCCAGCAGCCAGCAGCGAGAGGGTGGCTACACCTTC	CASSQQREGGYTF